The 17 T cell receptor beta chains below were found in one sample sequenced in a study of tumor and adjacent non-tumor tissue in lung cancer. The template was RNA from unsorted bulk tissue. Distant lung tissue was collected more than 3 cm away from the tumor edge. The library came from three nested PCR rounds adapted from ARM-PCR protocols. TCRdb reprocessed the multiplex PCR reads via MiXCR and lists one record per CDR3 protein. Of about 100,000 distinct CDR3 sequences in the sample, around three fifths were seen once. The material sequenced was distant non-tumor lung tissue. All receptors come from a young man with non-small cell lung cancer.

The V and J genes are TRBV27 and TRBJ2-5; TRBD1 agrees at 10 bases. The CDR3 consists of 17 residues. After removal of 2 bases from V and 5 bases from J, the junction contained 11 bases not matched to a gene. Germline-derived CDR1 and CDR2 are MNHEY and SMNVEV (reference sequence). The CDR3 region has the DNA TGTGCCAGCAGTTTAACTCCGGGACAGGGGCGTTGGGAGACCCAGTACTTC. It codes for CASSLTPGQGRWETQYF.

Note on this clonotype: One base away lies a much larger clone, so this may be a sequencing read error. V is TRBV6-1 and J is TRBJ2-1; D is ambiguous. The CDR3 contains 13 residues. Germline V CDR1 and CDR2: MNHNS, SASEGT. Trimming stripped 8 bases from V and 7 bases from J, with 15 bases between. The CDR3 DNA reads TGTGCCAGCTACCTCCTTGTCGGGAATGAGCAGTTCTTC. It yields the protein CASYLLVGNEQFF.

As to this clonotype: The junction shows a germline mismatch at one end, possibly a read error. The chain links TRBV11-1 to TRBJ1-1; D possibly corresponds to TRBD1 (6 bases). Germline V CDR1 and CDR2: SGHAT, FQDESV (reference sequence). The CDR3 is 14 amino acids. The CDR3 here is CACSWTVVNIEAFF. The CDR3 DNA is TGTGCCTGCAGCTGGACAGTTGTGAACATTGAAGCTTTCTTT.

As to this clonotype: The junction departs from the called germline gene at one end, perhaps through a read error. The rearrangement uses TRBV12-3 or TRBV12-4 and TRBJ2-5; D is unresolved. The CDR3 covers 14 residues. CDR3 DNA: TGTGTCAGCAGTCTGCAGGAGACCCAAGAGACCCAGTACTTC. It translates to CVSSLQETQETQYF.

Comments on this clonotype: An end of the junction does not agree with germline; a read error may underlie this. The rearrangement uses TRBV5-1 and TRBJ2-7; D not certain. Germline CDR1 is SGHRS and CDR2 is YFSETQ. The CDR3 loop spans 15 amino acids. The CDR3 sequence is CASILDANLDYEQYF. The CDR3 DNA sequence: TGCGCCAGCATCTTGGATGCGAACCTGGACTACGAGCAGTACTTC.

As to this clonotype: This may be a read error: a much more frequent sequence differs by one nucleotide. The genes are TRBV6-2 or TRBV6-3 and TRBJ2-2; the D is unclear. Germline CDR1 and CDR2: MNHEY and SVGEGT. The CDR3 covers 13 residues. The CDR3 DNA follows: TGTGCCAGCAATTACGGCGGTAGTGGGGAGCTGTTTTTT. Its protein product is CASNYGGSGELFF.

Remarks on this clonotype: The junction shows a germline mismatch at one end, possibly a read error. The chain has TRBV20-1 and TRBJ1-5; D ambiguous. This CDR3 comprises 14 residues. Germline lookup yields CDR1 DFQATT and CDR2 SNEGSKA (reference sequence). DNA for the CDR3: TGCAGTACTAGAGATTCGAACGGTAATCAACCCCAGCATTTT. This encodes CSTRDSNGNQPQHF.

This clonotype was found once. Just one base apart from a much larger clone, this may be a read error. V and J are TRBV24-1 and TRBJ1-4; unclear D gene. Germline V gene lookup returns CDR1 KGHDR and CDR2 SFDVKD. The CDR3 spans 12 residues. Written as DNA, the CDR3 is TGTGCCACCAGTGATTTGAATGGAAAAATGTTTTTT. This gives the protein CATSDLNGKMFF.

As for this clonotype: The conserved final phenylalanine or tryptophan is absent from the CDR3, which likely points to a read error. The chain combines TRBV12-3 or TRBV12-4 with TRBJ2-1; 8 bases map to TRBD1. The CDR3 runs to 15 residues. Here the CDR3 reads CVSSLDDRGYNEQFL. As DNA, the CDR3 is TGTGTCAGCAGTCTCGACGACAGGGGTTACAATGAGCAGTTCCTC.

This clonotype was observed a handful of times. This chain uses TRBV6-2 or TRBV6-3 with TRBJ2-7; a possible D gene is TRBD2 (5 bases). The V and J ends lost 4 bases and 5 bases respectively, with 27 bases between them. CDR3 length equals 18 residues. Germline V lookup: CDR1 MNHEY, CDR2 SVGEGT. CDR3 protein: CASSLVSLEGRWNNEQYF. CDR3 nucleotides: TGTGCCAGCAGTTTAGTATCTCTTGAGGGCCGCTGGAATAACGAGCAGTACTTC.

About this clonotype: This may arise from a read error, as a much more abundant clone is one base away. Lacking the conserved final phenylalanine or tryptophan, this CDR3 likely reflects a read error. This chain links TRBV4-1 with TRBJ2-7; perhaps TRBD2 as D (7 bases). CDR1 and CDR2 (germline): MGHRA, YSYEKL. The V and J ends lost 1 base and 4 bases respectively, with 14 bases between them. The CDR3 is 15 amino acids. The CDR3 is CASSQVGGGGYEQYI. The CDR3 nucleotides are TGCGCCAGCAGCCAAGTGGGCGGGGGCGGATACGAGCAGTACATC.

On this clonotype: Since no conserved phenylalanine or tryptophan closes the CDR3, a read error is the likely cause. The chain has TRBV4-3 and TRBJ1-4; no firm D call. Trimming took off 5 bases at V and 7 bases at J, with 17 bases between the two ends. This CDR3 spans 15 amino acids. The germline CDR1 and CDR2 sequences are LGHNA and YSLEER. The DNA for the CDR3 is TGCGCCAGCAGCGCTACCCCCGGGCGGAGTGAAAAACTGTTTCTT. Translated, it gives CASSATPGRSEKLFL.

Worth noting for this clonotype: Because it lacks the conserved phenylalanine or tryptophan at the end, this CDR3 is likely a read error. The chain joins TRBV11-1 to TRBJ1-2; D unresolved. Per the germline V gene, CDR1 is SGHAT and CDR2 is FQDESV (reference sequence). The CDR3 runs to 11 residues. V lost 9 bases and J lost 11, with 16 bases in between. This CDR3 is CASSPGWGYTL. CDR3 in DNA: TGTGCCAGTAGCCCGGGTTGGGGATACACCTTA.

A remark on this clonotype: One end of the junction does not line up with germline, which may come from a read error. CDR3 amino acids: CNAQNTGNTEAFF. The DNA for the CDR3 is TGTAATGCCCAGAATACGGGGAACACTGAAGCTTTCTTT. The chain has TRBV20-1 and TRBJ1-1; D unclear. There are 13 residues in the CDR3. Germline V gives CDR1 DFQATT, CDR2 SNEGSKA (reference sequence).

In the case of this clonotype: A much larger clone lies a single base off, so this may be a read error. The chain joins TRBV6-1 to TRBJ2-7; D is uncertain. CDR1 is MNHNS, CDR2 SASEGT, per germline. V was clipped by 4 bases and J by 3 bases, with 4 bases between them. The CDR3 extends over 11 amino acids. CDR3 loop: CASSVFYEQYF. The CDR3 DNA is TGTGCCAGCAGTGTCTTCTACGAGCAGTACTTC.

This clonotype was observed at least ten times. V usage is TRBV4-2 and J usage is TRBJ2-7; 7 nucleotides align to TRBD2. This CDR3 region has 18 residues. Germline CDR1 is LGHNA and CDR2 is YNFKEQ. V lost 0 bases, J lost 0 bases, and 11 bases stayed unmatched. The CDR3 DNA reads as TGTGCCAGCAGCCAAGATATGGGTCGAGGGACTATCTCCTACGAGCAGTACTTC. Protein: CASSQDMGRGTISYEQYF.

Remarks on this clonotype: The junction departs from germline at one end; a sequencing error may be responsible. This chain connects TRBV29-1 to TRBJ1-1, with TRBD1 matching 10 bases. Germline values: CDR1 SQVTM, CDR2 ANQGSEA. The CDR3 extends over 15 amino acids. CDR3 nucleotide sequence: TGCAGCGTTAATTTGCGGGACAGGGGAGACACTGAAGCTTCCTTT. This gives the protein CSVNLRDRGDTEASF.